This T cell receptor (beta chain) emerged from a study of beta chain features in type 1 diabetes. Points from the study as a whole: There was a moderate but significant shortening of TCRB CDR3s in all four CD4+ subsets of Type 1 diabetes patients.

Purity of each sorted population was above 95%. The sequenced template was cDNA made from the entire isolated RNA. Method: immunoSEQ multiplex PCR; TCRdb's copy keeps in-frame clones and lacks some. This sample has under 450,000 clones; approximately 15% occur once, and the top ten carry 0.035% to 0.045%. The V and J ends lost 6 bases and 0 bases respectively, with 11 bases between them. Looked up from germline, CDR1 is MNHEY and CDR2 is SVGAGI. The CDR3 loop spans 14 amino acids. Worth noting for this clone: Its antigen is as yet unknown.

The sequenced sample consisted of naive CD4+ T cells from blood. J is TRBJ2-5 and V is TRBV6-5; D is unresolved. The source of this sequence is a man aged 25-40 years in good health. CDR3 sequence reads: CASRRSKYQETQYF. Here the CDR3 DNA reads TGTGCCAGCAGACGCTCGAAGTACCAAGAGACCCAGTACTTC.